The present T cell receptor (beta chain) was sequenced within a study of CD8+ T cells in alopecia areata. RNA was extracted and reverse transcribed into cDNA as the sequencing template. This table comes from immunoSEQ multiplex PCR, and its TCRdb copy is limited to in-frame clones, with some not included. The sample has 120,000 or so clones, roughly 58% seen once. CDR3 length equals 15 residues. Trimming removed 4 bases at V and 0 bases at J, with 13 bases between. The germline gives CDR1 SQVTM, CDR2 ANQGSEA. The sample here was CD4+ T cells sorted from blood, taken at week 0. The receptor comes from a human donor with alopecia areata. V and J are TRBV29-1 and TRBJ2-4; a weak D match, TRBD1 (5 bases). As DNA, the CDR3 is TGCAGCGTTGTAAAGGGGTCCCTAGCCAAAAACATTCAGTACTTC. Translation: CSVVKGSLAKNIQYF.